The 9 T cell receptor beta chains in this list originate from one sample, sequenced in a study of radiation and T cells in renal cell carcinoma. Assay used: immunoSEQ multiplex PCR; TCRdb lists only in-frame clones, some missing. The sample has 130,000 to 150,000 clones; about 85% are singletons. Described time point: baseline pretreatment blood. Treatment here: 15 Gy SBRT to primary tumor, nephrectomy 4 weeks later. The sample was blood, taken from a patient whose treatment included radiotherapy and nephrectomy. The source is a woman in her sixties or seventies with renal cell carcinoma.

The chain carries TRBV5-4 and TRBJ2-7; perhaps TRBD2 as D (6 bases). The CDR3 sequence is 14 residues long. Germline CDR1 reads SGHNT; CDR2 reads YYREEE (reference sequence). V gave up 4 bases and J gave up 4 bases, with 15 bases separating them. The CDR3 coding sequence is TGTGCCAGCAGCATTGGGCGGGGTTCATACGAGCAGTACTTC. Translation: CASSIGRGSYEQYF.

V and J are TRBV19 and TRBJ2-1; the D gene is possibly TRBD1 (5 bases). This CDR3 spans 16 amino acids. The V and J ends lost 5 bases and 0 bases respectively, with 14 bases between them. Germline CDR1 LNHDA, CDR2 SQIVND (reference sequence). CDR3 residues: CASSRHGTGSYNEQFF. The CDR3, as DNA: TGTGCCAGTAGTCGCCACGGAACAGGCTCCTACAATGAGCAGTTCTTC.

This clone was found a few times. This rearrangement joins TRBV2 to TRBJ2-5; 14 bases are a match to TRBD2. Germline-derived CDR1 and CDR2 are SNHLY and FYNNEI. This CDR3 contains 17 residues. V trimming: 4 bases; J trimming: 7 bases; junction bases outside the gene matches: 11. CDR3 in amino acids: CASSGGTSGGQRGTQYF. The CDR3 DNA follows: TGTGCCAGCAGTGGCGGGACTAGCGGGGGCCAGCGGGGGACCCAGTACTTC.

The rearrangement joins TRBV15 to TRBJ2-5; D possibly corresponds to TRBD2 (6 bases). V was trimmed by 0 bases and J by 4 bases, leaving 15 bases between them. The germline gives CDR1 LNHNV, CDR2 YYDKDF (reference sequence). The CDR3 extends over 16 amino acids. CDR3 sequence reads: CATSRDRTSGGETQYF. The CDR3 nucleotides are TGTGCCACCAGCAGAGATAGGACCTCCGGGGGAGAGACCCAGTACTTC.

V gene TRBV28 combines with J gene TRBJ1-2, with 8 bases that match TRBD1. J gave up 4 bases and V 6 bases, and 10 bases lay outside the gene matches. Germline CDR1 MDHEN, CDR2 SYDVKM. This CDR3 is built from 15 residues. CDR3 amino acids: CASSSLRGRSYGYTF. CDR3 nucleotides: TGTGCCAGCAGCTCCCTCAGGGGGCGTAGCTATGGCTACACCTTC.

This CDR3 reads CASSQVNRGLRTEAFF. The CDR3 bases are TGTGCCAGCAGCCAAGTGAACAGGGGGTTGAGAACTGAAGCTTTCTTT. This chain connects TRBV14 to TRBJ1-1, with TRBD1 matching 8 bases. The V gene's germline CDR1 is SGHDN and CDR2 FVKESK. The CDR3 length is 16 residues. V shed 1 base and J 5 bases; nucleotides not matched to a gene: 9. Drawing the rest from reference TRBV14 and TRBJ1-1, the complete variable domain is EAGVTQFPSHSVIEKGQTVTLRCDPISGHDNLYWYRRVMGKEIKFLLHFVKESKQDESGMPNNRFLAERTGGTYSTLKVQPAELEDSGVYFCASSQVNRGLRTEAFFGQGTRLTVV.

In its sample, this clone was seen once. This chain links TRBV5-1 with TRBJ1-3; no definite D call. Germline V CDR1 and CDR2: SGHRS, YFSETQ. V lost 0 bases and J 1 base, leaving 8 bases between the germline ends. The CDR3 is made up of 15 amino acids. CDR3 in DNA: TGCGCCAGCAGCTTGGCGGCGGGTTCTGGAAACACCATATATTTT. It specifies CASSLAAGSGNTIYF.

The chain is built from TRBV28 and TRBJ2-3, with 9 bases that match TRBD1. Germline V CDR1 and CDR2: MDHEN, SYDVKM. V dropped 5 bases and J dropped 4; count of bases not matched to a gene: 4. This CDR3 has 14 residues. CDR3 sequence reads: CASSHRQGADTQYF. DNA of the CDR3: TGTGCCAGCAGTCACAGACAGGGGGCAGATACGCAGTATTTT.

V and J are TRBV29-1 and TRBJ2-6; D gene unclear. The CDR3 runs to 11 residues. Germline values: CDR1 SQVTM, CDR2 ANQGSEA. V dropped 4 bases and J dropped 4 bases, with 2 bases sitting between them. CDR3 in amino acids: CSVGGANVLTF. Written as DNA, the CDR3 is TGCAGCGTTGGCGGGGCCAACGTCCTGACTTTC.